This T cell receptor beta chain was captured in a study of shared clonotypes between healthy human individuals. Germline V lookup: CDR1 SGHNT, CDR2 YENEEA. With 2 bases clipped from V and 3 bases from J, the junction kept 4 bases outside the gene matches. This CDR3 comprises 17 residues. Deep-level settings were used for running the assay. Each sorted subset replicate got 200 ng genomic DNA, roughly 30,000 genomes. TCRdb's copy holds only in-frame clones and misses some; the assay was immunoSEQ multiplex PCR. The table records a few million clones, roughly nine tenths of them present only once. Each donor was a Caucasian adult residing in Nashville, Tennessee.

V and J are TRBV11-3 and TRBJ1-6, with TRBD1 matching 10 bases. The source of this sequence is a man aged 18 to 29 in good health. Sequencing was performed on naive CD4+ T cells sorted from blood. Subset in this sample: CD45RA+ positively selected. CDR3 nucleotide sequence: TGTGCCAGCAGCTTAATGGGACAGGGGAACTATAATTCACCCCTCCACTTT. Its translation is CASSLMGQGNYNSPLHF.